These 15 T cell receptor beta chains share one sample of origin, sequenced in a study of early T cells in non-severe SARS-CoV-2 infection. Via MiXCR, TCRdb re-called the 5' RACE reads, giving one row per CDR3 protein. The data show about 67,000 distinct CDR3 sequences, around a tenth seen once. The sequencing sample was made of whole blood. Receptor source: an adult who was a healthcare worker with PCR-confirmed SARS-CoV-2 infection or an uninfected control (not recorded which).

This clonotype was picked up a small number of times. The chain has TRBV20-1 and TRBJ1-1; D ambiguous. CDR1 and CDR2 (germline): DFQATT, SNEGSKA (reference sequence). Trimming pared 3 bases from V and 4 bases from J, leaving 9 bases between. The CDR3 is 12 amino acids. The CDR3 protein is CSASRGGTEAFF. The CDR3 DNA reads TGCAGTGCTAGCCGGGGAGGCACTGAAGCTTTCTTT.

The chain couples TRBV20-1 to TRBJ2-7, with 10 bases aligning to TRBD2. Trimming removed 1 base from V and 6 bases from J; junction bases left unmatched: 6. There are 14 residues in the CDR3. CDR1 is DFQATT and CDR2 is SNEGSKA in the germline V gene (reference sequence). CDR3 residues: CSARASGSWFEQYF. In DNA form, the CDR3 reads TGCAGTGCTAGAGCTAGCGGGAGTTGGTTCGAGCAGTACTTC.

This chain connects TRBV6-2 or TRBV6-3 to TRBJ2-2, with D perhaps matching TRBD2 (6 bases). The CDR3 runs to 15 residues. The V gene's germline CDR1 is MNHEY and CDR2 SVGEGT. The germline V and J ends were trimmed by 5 bases and 4 bases, with 14 bases remaining between them. DNA for the CDR3: TGTGCCAGCAGTCCTTGGAGGGTGAGCACCGGGGAGCTGTTTTTT. Amino acids: CASSPWRVSTGELFF.

V is TRBV7-2 and J is TRBJ2-7; 9 bases align to TRBD1. Germline CDR1 SGHTA, CDR2 FQGNSA. The trim removed 5 bases at V and 7 bases at J, leaving 9 bases unmatched. This CDR3 has 14 amino acids. The DNA of the CDR3 is TGTGCCAGCAGCGCAGGACAGGGGAGCGGAGAGCAGTACTTC. The encoded protein is CASSAGQGSGEQYF.

The rearrangement joins TRBV20-1 to TRBJ2-3, with 8 bases lining up with TRBD2. Trimming cost V 0 bases and J 6 bases; bases outside gene matches: 8. The CDR3 runs 15 residues. Per germline, CDR1 DFQATT and CDR2 SNEGSKA (reference sequence). The DNA of the CDR3 is TGCAGTGCTAGAGATCAGAGGACTAGCAGCGATACGCAGTATTTT. This gives the protein CSARDQRTSSDTQYF.

This clonotype was picked up many times. The rearrangement joins TRBV5-1 to TRBJ2-1; 9 positions agree with TRBD2. The germline V gene has CDR1 SGHRS and CDR2 YFSETQ. Trimming took 0 bases from V and 8 from J; bases not matched to a gene: 15. The CDR3 has 18 amino acids. CDR3 coding DNA: TGCGCCAGCAGCTTGGGGACTAGCGTAAGGGGGCTCCTGCATGAGCAGTTCTTC. It encodes CASSLGTSVRGLLHEQFF.

The chain employs TRBV6-5 and TRBJ2-2; 7 bases are shared with TRBD1. This CDR3 comprises 15 residues. The germline CDR1 and CDR2 sequences are MNHEY and SVGAGI. V shed 6 bases and J 6 bases; nucleotides not matched to a gene: 10. In DNA form, the CDR3 reads TGTGCCAGCAGCTCACGACAGGGCCGGGCCGGGGAGCTGTTTTTT. This translates into CASSSRQGRAGELFF.

This clonotype has ten or more counts. V and J are TRBV7-8 and TRBJ2-2; TRBD2 matches 7 bases. Germline V lookup: CDR1 SGHVS, CDR2 FQNEAQ. V was pared by 3 bases and J by 0 bases, with 10 bases of the junction left unmatched. This CDR3 spans 18 amino acids. CDR3 loop: CASSFVVAAGANTGELFF. DNA for the CDR3: TGTGCCAGCAGCTTCGTTGTGGCGGCGGGAGCGAACACCGGGGAGCTGTTTTTT.

At least ten counts were recorded for this clonotype. The chain links TRBV7-9 to TRBJ2-3, with 7 bases matching TRBD1. The CDR3 contains 16 residues. The germline V gene has CDR1 SEHNR and CDR2 FQNEAQ (reference sequence). The trim removed 5 bases at V and 2 bases at J, leaving 10 bases unmatched. The CDR3 protein is CASSLRGSHSTDTQYF. The CDR3, as DNA: TGTGCCAGCAGCCTCAGGGGGAGCCACTCCACAGATACGCAGTATTTT.

The chain carries TRBV11-3 and TRBJ2-2; either TRBD1 or TRBD2 may supply D (5 bases each). CDR3 length equals 15 residues. Trimming cost V 6 bases and J 1 base, with 12 bases left between them. Germline-derived CDR1 and CDR2 are SGHNT and YENEEA. CDR3 bases: TGTGCCAGCAGGTACGGGACGCAGAACACCGGGGAGCTGTTTTTT. It translates to CASRYGTQNTGELFF.

At least ten counts were recorded for this clonotype. The CDR3 protein is CASESTGDNEQFF. The CDR3 nucleotides read TGCGCCAGCGAATCGACAGGGGACAATGAGCAGTTCTTC. The gene calls are TRBV5-1 and TRBJ2-1; 8 bases match TRBD1. The CDR3 extends over 13 amino acids. CDR1 and CDR2 (germline): SGHRS, YFSETQ. Unmatched junction bases numbered 5, after V lost 7 bases and J lost 5 bases.

There are many counts of this clonotype. The chain joins TRBV11-2 to TRBJ1-2; 7 positions agree with TRBD1. V was pared by 4 bases and J by 5 bases, with 10 bases of the junction left unmatched. CDR1 is SGHAT, CDR2 FQNNGV, per germline. This CDR3 comprises 15 residues. Written as DNA, the CDR3 is TGTGCCAGCAGCTCCTCCCGACAGGGTTTATATGGCTACACCTTC. Translated, it gives CASSSSRQGLYGYTF.

At least ten counts were recorded for this clonotype. The chain combines TRBV11-3 with TRBJ2-5, with D unresolved. Germline V CDR1 and CDR2: SGHNT, YENEEA. Trimming removed 5 bases at V and 2 bases at J, with 15 bases between. The CDR3 has 15 amino acids. The CDR3 sequence is CASSPRLGMQETQYF. The CDR3 DNA follows: TGTGCCAGCAGCCCTCGGTTGGGTATGCAAGAGACCCAGTACTTC.

V is TRBV6-1 and J is TRBJ2-7; D is perhaps TRBD1 (5 bases). The germline gives CDR1 MNHNS, CDR2 SASEGT. The CDR3 consists of 14 residues. Trimming shortened V by 10 bases and J by 0 bases, and 16 bases separated the two germline ends. The CDR3 DNA reads as TGTGCCACCTATGACAGTCCCAACTCCTACGAGCAGTACTTC. Residues: CATYDSPNSYEQYF.

This chain uses TRBV29-1 with TRBJ2-7; D is unresolved. Trimming cost V 4 bases and J 5 bases, with 9 bases left between them. The CDR3 has 11 residues. Germline lookup yields CDR1 SQVTM and CDR2 ANQGSEA. The CDR3 sequence: CSVVKVHEQYF. Written as DNA, the CDR3 is TGCAGCGTTGTTAAGGTACACGAGCAGTACTTC.